This TCR beta chain came from a study of cytomegalovirus exposure and HLA in healthy donors. Whole-study context: From donors who were HLA-typed, an early data release held approximately 91 million unique TCRs. Study results and limitations: Some segments of the V type, notably TRBV6-2 and TRBV6-3, were excluded as indistinguishable. According to an earlier analysis, most TCR beta V segments yielded productive rearrangements about 90% or about 30% of the time.

Concerning this clone itself: What it recognizes is unknown.

The PCR used 60 Vbeta and 13 Jbeta primers. Here immunoSEQ multiplex PCR was the method, and the copy in TCRdb shows in-frame clones only, minus some. This sample has more than 150,000 clones; 80% occur once, and the top ten carry under 0.8%. Germline V gene lookup returns CDR1 DFQATT and CDR2 SNEGSKA (reference sequence). The CDR3 consists of 11 residues. The ends were cut back, 4 bases at V and 7 bases at J, with 10 bases in the middle. The TCR originated in a boy younger than 18 in good health and CMV-seronegative. The chain uses TRBV20-1 and TRBJ1-1; D gene uncertain. The material sequenced was PBMCs. The CDR3 DNA follows: TGCAGTGCTATCTTCAGTTTTGAAGCTTTCTTT. Translating gives CSAIFSFEAFF.